This T cell receptor (beta chain) is drawn from a study of CD8 T cell repertoires and HIV-1 epitope variants. Study-wide context: Twenty-five autologous and known Gag and Nef epitope variant peptides each stimulated T cells separately. Controls included no peptide, Ebola AY9 epitope, and a CMV, EBV, flu pool. The baseline condition was 1M T cells left uncultured.

Comment on this clone: Its antigen is undetermined.

Measured with immunoSEQ multiplex PCR; TCRdb has only the in-frame clones, and not every one. This sample has roughly 6,000 clones; 60% to 75% occur once, and the top ten carry about 40%. V was cut by 5 bases and J by 2 bases, with 13 bases left in between. The CDR3 length is 15 residues. CDR1 LNHDA and CDR2 SQIVND come from the germline V gene (reference sequence). Broader study findings: The assay identified only TCR beta chains of antigen-proliferating T cells.

Sequenced: cultured CD8+ T cells derived from PBMCs. The receptor's source is a male donor with HIV. The rearrangement uses TRBV19 and TRBJ1-5; D is ambiguous. CDR3: CASSVGEWGNQPQHF. The CDR3 DNA sequence: TGTGCCAGTAGTGTCGGGGAATGGGGCAATCAGCCCCAGCATTTT.